This record looks at one T cell receptor (beta chain) sequence and its context. The source of the sample is a study of OX40 agonist ivuxolimab in advanced cancers. V shed 4 bases and J 4 bases; nucleotides not matched to a gene: 12. Per germline, CDR1 ENHRY and CDR2 SYGVKD. This CDR3 is built from 17 residues. Generated by immunoSEQ multiplex PCR, the TCRdb table keeps only in-frame clones and is missing some. The sample records about 58,000 clones, 70% to 85% being singletons. The chain links TRBV10-3 to TRBJ2-3, with 9 bases matching TRBD2. This sequence was found in an adult with an advanced solid tumor such as melanoma, head and neck, liver or kidney cancer. The sequencing here drew on CD4+ or CD8+ T cells sorted from blood, taken in a trial of the OX40 agonist ivuxolimab. The CDR3 sequence: CAISGPGVAGVPDTQYF. CDR3 in DNA: TGTGCCATCAGTGGACCCGGGGTAGCGGGAGTACCAGATACGCAGTATTTT.